This T cell receptor beta chain was recovered during a study of shared clonotypes between healthy human individuals. Germline CDR1 reads SNHLY; CDR2 reads FYNNEI. The CDR3 has 12 residues. The V end lost 6 bases, the J end lost 7 bases, and 13 bases lay between the germline ends. This clone was recorded a few times. Everyone who donated was a Caucasian adult who lived in Nashville, Tennessee. Some clones are missing from TCRdb's copy, which holds only in-frame ones; the method was immunoSEQ multiplex PCR. The sample carries 600,000 to 700,000 clones, 55% to 85% recorded once. Sequenced: memory CD4+ T cells sorted from blood. The subset: CD45RA-negative fraction. The V call is TRBV2, the J call TRBJ2-7, with a weak D call TRBD2 (6 bases). The sequence came from a woman in her twenties or thirties in good health. This CDR3 is CASRPGTYEQYF. In DNA, the CDR3 is TGTGCCAGCAGACCCGGGACTTATGAGCAGTACTTC.